This T cell receptor beta chain comes out of a study of liver allograft versus peripheral blood T cells. Study-level information: In transplanted livers, T cell receptor repertoires were compared with those found in the recipients' peripheral blood. Whole-study findings and limits: There were reportedly differences between T cell receptor repertoires inside liver allografts and those in peripheral blood.

The sample holds a few counts of this clonotype. What it binds is not known. TCRdb re-called the reads through MiXCR, storing one row per CDR3 protein. Of around 16,000 distinct CDR3 sequences listed, roughly 21% are singletons. The CDR3 sequence is 15 residues long. V lost 5 bases to trimming and J lost 10 bases, with 21 bases between them. CDR1 is DFQATT, CDR2 SNEGSKA, per germline (reference sequence). The chain carries TRBV20-1 and TRBJ1-6; no clear D. The receptor comes from a human patient who had a liver transplant. Some T cells may originate from the graft donor. In DNA, the CDR3 is TGCAGTGCTTCCTTACAGACCCTCAGATTCTCACCCCTCCACTTT. Protein: CSASLQTLRFSPLHF.